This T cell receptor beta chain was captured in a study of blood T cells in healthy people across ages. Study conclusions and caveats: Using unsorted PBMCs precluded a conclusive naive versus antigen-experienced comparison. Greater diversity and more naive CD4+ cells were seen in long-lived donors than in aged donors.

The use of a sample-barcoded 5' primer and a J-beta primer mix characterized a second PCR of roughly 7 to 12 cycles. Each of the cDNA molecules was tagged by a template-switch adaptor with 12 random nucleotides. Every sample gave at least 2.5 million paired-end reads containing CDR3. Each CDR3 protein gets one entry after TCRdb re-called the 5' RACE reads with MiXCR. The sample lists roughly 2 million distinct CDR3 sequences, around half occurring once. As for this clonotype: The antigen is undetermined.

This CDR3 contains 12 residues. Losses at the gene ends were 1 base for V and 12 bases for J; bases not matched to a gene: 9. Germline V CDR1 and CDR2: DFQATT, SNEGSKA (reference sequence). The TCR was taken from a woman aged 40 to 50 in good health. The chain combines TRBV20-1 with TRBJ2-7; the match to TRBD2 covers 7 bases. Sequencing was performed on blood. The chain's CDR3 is CSARVTSAGLYF. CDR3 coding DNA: TGCAGTGCTAGAGTCACTAGCGCGGGTCTGTACTTC.